This T cell receptor beta chain was documented in a study of blood T cell dynamics during melanoma immunotherapy. Across the study: Patients with metastatic melanoma got pembrolizumab or nivolumab-ipilimumab as first-line care.

The time point is: pre-treatment baseline. Prior systemic cancer therapy, immunosuppressant use and other active malignancies excluded patients. The V gene end was trimmed by 3 bases and the J gene end by 8 bases; junction bases not matched to a gene: 11. This CDR3 has 15 amino acids. Germline CDR1 reads LNHDA; CDR2 reads SQIVND (reference sequence). Only in-frame clones appear in the TCRdb table, and some are missing; sequencing was by immunoSEQ multiplex PCR. The table lists roughly 23,000 clones, 85% to 90% of them singletons. The sequence was collected from a human donor with melanoma. V and J are TRBV19 and TRBJ1-2; 8 bases map to TRBD1. The sequenced sample was blood, obtained from a patient treated with checkpoint blockade. This CDR3 reads CASSIRQGRPPGYTF. Written as DNA, the CDR3 is TGTGCCAGTAGTATCCGACAGGGGAGGCCACCAGGCTACACCTTC.